The 18 T cell receptor beta chains presented below share a single source sample, sequenced in a study of PD-1 blockade in classical Hodgkin lymphoma. Assay: immunoSEQ multiplex PCR; the TCRdb copy retains only in-frame clones and omits some. The sample yields nearly 25,000 clones, 81% seen once. The patients all showed relapse after autologous stem cell transplantation, while their brentuximab vedotin exposure varied. The source material was peripheral blood mononuclear cells (PBMCs), sampled before the second cycle of nivolumab. The receptors derive from a human donor with classical Hodgkin lymphoma.

This clone was detected only a few times. The chain combines TRBV19 with TRBJ2-1; D is unresolved. The CDR3 contains 14 residues. Germline V lookup: CDR1 LNHDA, CDR2 SQIVND (reference sequence). The V and J ends lost 2 bases and 6 bases respectively, with 11 bases between them. CDR3 DNA: TGTGCCAGTAGTATAAACGGCCAGAGCAATGAGCAGTTCTTC. Translation gives CASSINGQSNEQFF.

The chain couples TRBV5-6 to TRBJ1-2; 7 positions agree with TRBD1. V trimming: 4 bases; J trimming: 5 bases; junction bases outside the gene matches: 5. CDR1 and CDR2 from the germline V gene are SGHDT and YYEEEE. The CDR3 spans 13 residues. CDR3 coding DNA: TGTGCCAGCAGCCCGGACAGGTGGTATGGCTACACCTTC. This codes for CASSPDRWYGYTF.

The CDR3 here is CASSLGPVGEQYF. The CDR3 nucleotides are TGTGCCAGCAGCTTAGGTCCCGTGGGTGAGCAGTACTTC. The chain is built from TRBV11-3 and TRBJ2-7; D uncertain. V was shortened by 1 base and J by 7 bases, with 11 bases between the two germline ends. The CDR3 sequence is 13 residues long. The germline V gene encodes CDR1 SGHNT and CDR2 YENEEA.

This rearrangement joins TRBV6-1 to TRBJ2-7, with D possibly being TRBD1 (5 bases). V lost 4 bases to trimming and J lost 0 bases, with 7 bases between them. CDR1 is MNHNS and CDR2 is SASEGT in the germline V gene. The CDR3 loop spans 13 amino acids. The CDR3 spells CASSGQGSYEQYF. CDR3 in DNA: TGTGCCAGCAGTGGGCAGGGCTCCTACGAGCAGTACTTC.

This chain links TRBV18 with TRBJ2-7; the match to TRBD1 covers 7 bases. The CDR3 runs 13 residues. V lost 4 bases to trimming and J lost 5 bases; unmatched junction nucleotides: 5. Germline loops: CDR1 KGHSH, CDR2 LQKENI. CDR3 in DNA: TGTGCCAGCTCACACGACACAGGGGACGAGCAGTACTTC. Protein sequence: CASSHDTGDEQYF.

This clone occurred once. This sequence joins TRBV10-3 and TRBJ1-3; no definite D call. Germline V gene lookup returns CDR1 ENHRY and CDR2 SYGVKD. The CDR3 totals 13 residues. Trimming removed 3 bases from V and 4 bases from J, with 7 bases in between. CDR3 nucleotide sequence: TGTGCCATCAGTGATGGTCACGGAAACACCATATATTTT. Its protein is CAISDGHGNTIYF.

The V and J genes are TRBV5-4 and TRBJ2-1; D could derive from TRBD1 or TRBD2 (5 bases each). Germline values: CDR1 SGHNT, CDR2 YYREEE (reference sequence). This CDR3 region has 13 residues. CDR3 protein: CDSRDGHGDEQFF. The CDR3 DNA is TGTGATTCCCGGGACGGCCACGGCGATGAGCAGTTCTTC.

In this sample, this clone turned up a few times. This sample includes further DNA sequences coding for the same CDR3. The V gene is TRBV6-1, the J gene TRBJ1-2, with 9 bases aligning to TRBD1. J was trimmed by 1 base and V by 5 bases; bases with no gene match: 5. Germline-derived CDR1 and CDR2 are MNHNS and SASEGT. This CDR3 is built from 15 residues. The CDR3 DNA follows: TGTGCCAGCAGTACAGGGGGCAGTGGTAACTATGGCTACACCTTC. Translation gives CASSTGGSGNYGYTF.

This clone was recorded once. The V call is TRBV7-3, the J call TRBJ2-7, with a possible D match to TRBD2 (6 bases). The CDR3 contains 14 residues. CDR1 SGHTA and CDR2 FQGTGA come from the germline V gene. V was shortened by 2 bases and J by 3 bases, with 11 bases between the two germline ends. DNA for the CDR3: TGTGCCAGCAGCTTACAGCAGGGAGGCTACGAGCAGTACTTC. The encoded protein is CASSLQQGGYEQYF.

In its sample, this clone was seen a few times. The V call is TRBV15, the J call TRBJ2-7, with 9 positions matching TRBD1. Germline V lookup: CDR1 LNHNV, CDR2 YYDKDF (reference sequence). The CDR3 length is 15 residues. Germline trimming cut 1 base from V and 1 base from J; bases unmatched to any gene: 2. The CDR3 reads CATSRVGTGSYEQYF. The CDR3 region has the DNA TGTGCCACCAGCAGAGTGGGGACAGGGTCCTACGAGCAGTACTTC.

The chain recombines TRBV6-1 with TRBJ2-7; D gene unclear. Trimming pared 3 bases from V and 2 bases from J, leaving 5 bases between. The CDR3 length is 12 residues. Germline V gene sequence: CDR1 MNHNS, CDR2 SASEGT. CDR3 DNA: TGTGCCAGCAGTGATATCACCTACGAGCAGTACTTC. This sequence encodes CASSDITYEQYF.

The rearrangement joins TRBV4-1 to TRBJ1-2, with 8 nucleotides matching TRBD1. The V and J ends lost 0 bases and 3 bases, in that order; junction bases with no gene match: 0. The CDR3 extends over 14 amino acids. The germline V gene encodes CDR1 MGHRA and CDR2 YSYEKL. The CDR3 loop reads CASSQEQGDYGYTF. CDR3 in DNA: TGCGCCAGCAGCCAAGAACAGGGGGACTATGGCTACACCTTC.

The chain has TRBV10-2 and TRBJ2-3; D is ambiguous. The germline gives CDR1 WSHSY, CDR2 SAAADI. The CDR3 is made up of 13 amino acids. Between the trimmed V and J ends, which lost 5 bases and 3 bases, there was a span of 9 bases. The CDR3 here is CASSQSGTDTQYF. The CDR3 nucleotides are TGCGCCAGCAGTCAATCCGGGACAGATACGCAGTATTTT.

DNA of the CDR3: TGTGCCAGCAGTTACCGAGAGACCCAGTACTTC. Its protein is CASSYRETQYF. The chain couples TRBV6-5 to TRBJ2-5, with D unresolved. Germline V gives CDR1 MNHEY, CDR2 SVGAGI. The V gene lost 2 bases and the J gene lost 4 bases, with 2 bases spanning the gap. This CDR3 comprises 11 residues.

The genes are TRBV5-4 and TRBJ2-6; no clear D gene. V was shortened by 5 bases and J by 4 bases, with 7 bases between the two germline ends. Germline values: CDR1 SGHNT, CDR2 YYREEE (reference sequence). The CDR3 extends over 13 amino acids. Here the CDR3 DNA reads TGTGCCAGCAGAATGATGGGGGCCAACGTCCTGACTTTC. It is translated as CASRMMGANVLTF.

The chain combines TRBV30 with TRBJ1-3, with 7 bases that match TRBD1. The CDR3 is 14 amino acids. V was clipped by 5 bases and J by 6 bases; unmatched bases: 10. From germline, CDR1 is GTSNPN and CDR2 SVGIG (reference sequence). CDR3 in DNA: TGTGCCTGGGGGAACAGGGGAAAAGAAAACACCATATATTTT. Its translation is CAWGNRGKENTIYF.

The chain has TRBV18 and TRBJ2-4; D unclear. Per germline, CDR1 KGHSH and CDR2 LQKENI. The CDR3 runs 13 residues. V was cut by 0 bases and J by 8 bases, with 8 bases left in between. CDR3 DNA: TGTGCCAGCTCACCACCGGGTCTCGACATTCAGTACTTC. Amino acid sequence: CASSPPGLDIQYF.

CDR3 loop: CASSSPAEANNEKLFF. The CDR3 region has the DNA TGTGCCAGCAGTTCCCCCGCTGAAGCCAATAATGAAAAACTGTTTTTT. The V and J genes are TRBV28 and TRBJ1-4; no clear D. The V end lost 4 bases, the J end lost 4 bases, and 16 bases lay between the germline ends. The CDR3 has 16 residues. Looked up from germline, CDR1 is MDHEN and CDR2 is SYDVKM.